These 11 T cell receptor beta chains originate from one sample sequenced in a study of naive and memory T cell subsets. Study-wide findings and caveats: Naive repertoires, especially CD8, held a few larger clonotypes, possibly memory cells re-expressing CD45RA.

Antigen specificity for these receptors is unknown. Both TRBC1 and TRBC2 were covered by a beta constant-region primer of two equimolar oligonucleotides. Four rounds of PCR amplified the ligated cDNA using nested alpha and beta constant-region primers plus SP2. TCRdb reanalysed the UMI-ligation and nested PCR reads using MiXCR and keeps one entry per CDR3 protein. The sample holds over 110,000 distinct CDR3 sequences; under 25% are singletons and the top ten take approximately 0.58%. Sequenced input: naive CD8+ T cells from blood. Receptor source: a human donor in good health.

The chain uses TRBV7-9 and TRBJ1-5; D is possibly TRBD1 (5 bases). This CDR3 region has 13 residues. V was cut by 3 bases and J by 5 bases, with 8 bases left in between. The germline gives CDR1 SEHNR, CDR2 FQNEAQ (reference sequence). CDR3 sequence: CASSLGGDQPQHF. CDR3 in DNA: TGTGCCAGCAGCTTGGGGGGTGATCAGCCCCAGCATTTT.

At least ten counts were recorded for this clonotype. Sequence at one end of the junction differs from germline and may be a read error. V usage is TRBV7-9 and J usage is TRBJ1-1; D is possibly TRBD1 (5 bases). Germline-derived CDR1 and CDR2 are SEHNR and FQNEAQ (reference sequence). The CDR3 extends over 12 amino acids. The chain's CDR3 is CASSRGGTEAFF. CDR3 nucleotide sequence: TGCGCCAGCAGCCGGGGGGGGACTGAAGCTTTCTTT.

This clonotype appeared a few times. The V gene is TRBV7-6, the J gene TRBJ2-1, with 8 nucleotides matching TRBD2. Germline-derived CDR1 and CDR2 are SGHVS and FNYEAQ. The V and J ends lost 2 bases and 7 bases, in that order; junction bases with no gene match: 7. The length of the CDR3 is 15 residues. CDR3 DNA: TGTGCCAGCAGCTTATCGGTTAGCGGGACGAATGAGCAGTTCTTC. It specifies CASSLSVSGTNEQFF.

This clonotype turned up a few times. The J gene is TRBJ2-3, the V gene TRBV13; the D gene is possibly TRBD1 (6 bases). The CDR3 sequence is 18 residues long. The V and J ends lost 4 bases and 0 bases respectively, with 20 bases between them. Germline values: CDR1 PRHDT, CDR2 FYEKMQ (reference sequence). Here the CDR3 reads CASSSPRDTSTSTDTQYF. The CDR3 coding sequence is TGTGCCAGCAGCTCCCCCCGGGACACTTCGACTAGCACAGATACGCAGTATTTT.

J is TRBJ2-1 and V is TRBV14; weak D call: TRBD1 (5 bases). This CDR3 has 16 amino acids. Between the trimmed V and J ends, which lost 4 bases and 4 bases, there was a span of 17 bases. Per the germline V gene, CDR1 is SGHDN and CDR2 is FVKESK. In nucleotides, the CDR3 is TGTGCCAGCAGCCGGCCGACGGTGGGGCCATACAATGAGCAGTTCTTC. This sequence encodes CASSRPTVGPYNEQFF.

CDR3 coding DNA: TGTGCCACCCTACCCAGGAAGGAGGACACTGAAGCTTTCTTT. This encodes CATLPRKEDTEAFF. The chain uses TRBV28 and TRBJ1-1, with D hard to call. The germline V gene encodes CDR1 MDHEN and CDR2 SYDVKM. The CDR3 runs 14 residues. The V and J ends lost 10 bases and 3 bases respectively, with 18 bases between them.

This clonotype was counted between two and nine times. CDR3 loop: CASSLLTGAPLETQYF. The CDR3 DNA reads TGTGCCAGCAGCTTACTTACCGGGGCGCCGCTGGAGACCCAGTACTTC. V is TRBV7-9 and J is TRBJ2-5; either TRBD1 or TRBD2 may supply D (5 bases each). V was clipped by 2 bases and J by 5 bases, with 18 bases between them. The V gene's germline CDR1 is SEHNR and CDR2 FQNEAQ (reference sequence). This CDR3 contains 16 residues.

This chain links TRBV13 with TRBJ2-6; 7 nucleotides line up with TRBD1. V was clipped by 10 bases and J by 0 bases; unmatched bases: 6. Germline loops: CDR1 PRHDT, CDR2 FYEKMQ (reference sequence). This CDR3 has 15 amino acids. CDR3 loop: CAITDRTSGANVLTF. DNA for the CDR3: TGTGCCATTACGGACAGGACCTCTGGGGCCAACGTCCTGACTTTC.

Only a few counts were recorded for this clonotype. CDR3 residues: CASTTSSGGLAEYNEQFF. The CDR3, as DNA: TGTGCCAGCACCACCTCTTCTGGGGGACTAGCGGAATACAATGAGCAGTTCTTC. The V call is TRBV28, the J call TRBJ2-1; 11 bases are shared with TRBD2. The CDR3 contains 18 residues. V was clipped by 7 bases and J by 4 bases; unmatched bases: 15. The germline V gene has CDR1 MDHEN and CDR2 SYDVKM.

The V call is TRBV28, the J call TRBJ2-2; unclear D gene. Germline V lookup: CDR1 MDHEN, CDR2 SYDVKM. V lost 3 bases, J lost 8 bases, and 10 bases lay in between. The CDR3 runs to 13 residues. The DNA of the CDR3 is TGTGCCAGCAGTTTCGACCCGCAAGGGGAGCTGTTTTTT. Translation: CASSFDPQGELFF.

This clonotype was counted between two and nine times. The chain joins TRBV12-3 or TRBV12-4 to TRBJ2-1; 7 nucleotides agree with TRBD2. Trimming removed 7 bases from V and 6 bases from J; junction bases left unmatched: 9. This CDR3 is 14 amino acids long. The CDR3, as DNA: TGTGCCAGCACCGAGACTAGCTTTTTCAATGAGCAGTTCTTC. This encodes CASTETSFFNEQFF.